Each of the 31 T cell receptor beta chains below was sequenced from the same sample in a study of CD8 T cells in Susac syndrome. cDNA came from about 0.5 to 1 ug RNA primed by random hexamers. A single record per CDR3 protein comes from TCRdb applying MiXCR to the immunoSEQ multiplex PCR reads. In the table there are about 200,000 distinct CDR3 sequences, about 95% of which are singletons. The sample comprised CD4+ T cells from PBMCs. The origin of the receptors is a human donor with multiple sclerosis.

The chain recombines TRBV7-7 with TRBJ2-5; 10 positions match TRBD2. The CDR3 is made up of 15 amino acids. Germline trimming cut 6 bases from V and 2 bases from J; bases unmatched to any gene: 6. Germline-derived CDR1 and CDR2 are SSHAT and FNYEAQ (reference sequence). CDR3 residues: CASSPGTSAQETQYF. The CDR3, as DNA: TGTGCCAGCAGTCCCGGGACTAGCGCACAAGAGACCCAGTACTTC.

The chain employs TRBV19 and TRBJ1-2, with D hard to call. The germline V gene has CDR1 LNHDA and CDR2 SQIVND (reference sequence). The V gene lost 6 bases and the J gene lost 1 base, with 6 bases spanning the gap. The CDR3 loop spans 12 amino acids. CDR3 sequence: CASRIGNYGYTF. CDR3 nucleotides: TGTGCCAGTAGAATTGGTAACTATGGCTACACCTTC. The variable domain in full, completed from reference TRBV19 and TRBJ1-2, reads DGGITQSPKYLFRKEGQNVTLSCEQNLNHDAMYWYRQDPGQGLRLIYYSQIVNDFQKGDIAEGYSVSREKKESFPLTVTSAQKNPTAFYLCASRIGNYGYTFGSGTRLTVV.

The chain uses TRBV27 and TRBJ2-5; 12 bases match TRBD2. Germline V gene sequence: CDR1 MNHEY, CDR2 SMNVEV (reference sequence). Germline trimming cut 5 bases from V and 0 bases from J; bases unmatched to any gene: 4. This CDR3 is 16 amino acids long. For the CDR3, the DNA is TGTGCCAGCAGTCTAGCGGGGGGGGGAAACCAAGAGACCCAGTACTTC. Translation gives CASSLAGGGNQETQYF.

This clonotype appeared once. The gene calls are TRBV20-1 and TRBJ1-2; no firm D call. The CDR3 contains 13 residues. Germline assignment: CDR1 DFQATT and CDR2 SNEGSKA (reference sequence). Trimming took 0 bases from V and 7 from J, leaving 12 bases between them. CDR3 nucleotide sequence: TGCAGTGCTAGAGATTTGCGGCACTCTGGCTACACCTTC. Translating gives CSARDLRHSGYTF.

This chain connects TRBV2 to TRBJ2-2; a weak D match, TRBD1 (6 bases). Looked up from germline, CDR1 is SNHLY and CDR2 is FYNNEI. Trimming pared 1 base from V and 7 bases from J, leaving 7 bases between. The CDR3 is 13 amino acids. CDR3 protein: CASSEEGGGELFF. The CDR3 coding sequence is TGTGCCAGCAGTGAAGAAGGGGGCGGGGAGCTGTTTTTT.

The chain links TRBV18 to TRBJ2-4; 7 bases fit TRBD1. V gave up 4 bases and J gave up 2 bases; unmatched junction bases: 20. Germline lookup yields CDR1 KGHSH and CDR2 LQKENI. The CDR3 is 20 amino acids. The CDR3 sequence: CASSLAGLTGSMRTKNIQYF. The CDR3 nucleotides are TGTGCCAGCTCACTAGCCGGATTGACAGGGTCGATGAGGACCAAAAACATTCAGTACTTC.

This clonotype was detected once. The chain has TRBV20-1 and TRBJ2-7, with 7 bases fitting TRBD2. V trimming: 6 bases; J trimming: 0 bases; junction bases outside the gene matches: 8. Germline CDR1 reads DFQATT; CDR2 reads SNEGSKA (reference sequence). The CDR3 is 14 amino acids. The CDR3 nucleotides read TGCAGTGCCAAGAGGGGACTAAGCTCCTACGAGCAGTACTTC. It codes for CSAKRGLSSYEQYF.

This chain connects TRBV3-1 to TRBJ2-3; tentative D call: TRBD2 (5 bases). This CDR3 has 15 amino acids. CDR1 and CDR2 (germline): LGHDT, YNNKEL (reference sequence). V shed 0 bases and J shed 7 bases, with 14 bases lying between them. The CDR3 DNA follows: TGTGCCAGCAGCCAAGATGCTGTGGGAGTCCATACGCAGTATTTT. As protein: CASSQDAVGVHTQYF.

The V call is TRBV12-3 or TRBV12-4, the J call TRBJ1-5; the match to TRBD1 covers 10 bases. The V segment lost 5 bases and the J segment 4 bases; nucleotides outside the gene matches: 5. The CDR3 length is 15 residues. CDR3 loop: CASSRGTGENQPQHF. The CDR3 DNA is TGTGCCAGCAGTCGAGGGACAGGGGAAAATCAGCCCCAGCATTTT.

This chain uses TRBV15 with TRBJ2-3; no clear D gene. This CDR3 contains 15 residues. The germline CDR1 and CDR2 sequences are LNHNV and YYDKDF (reference sequence). V was pared by 0 bases and J by 0 bases, with 7 bases between. CDR3 region: CATSRDWPSTDTQYF. The CDR3 bases are TGTGCCACCAGCAGAGATTGGCCTAGCACAGATACGCAGTATTTT. Together with reference TRBV15 and TRBJ2-3, the CDR3 gives the full variable domain: DAMVIQNPRYQVTQFGKPVTLSCSQTLNHNVMYWYQQKSSQAPKLLFHYYDKDFNNEADTPDNFQSRRPNTSFCFLDIRSPGLGDTAMYLCATSRDWPSTDTQYFGPGTRLTVL.

The rearrangement links TRBV5-1 to TRBJ2-2; 10 bases match TRBD2. The length of the CDR3 is 14 residues. The germline V gene has CDR1 SGHRS and CDR2 YFSETQ. V lost 5 bases and J lost 5; bases outside the gene matches: 3. DNA of the CDR3: TGCGCCAGCAGACCAGCGGGAGGGACCGGGGAGCTGTTTTTT. Its translation is CASRPAGGTGELFF. Full variable domain (rest looked up from reference TRBV5-1 and TRBJ2-2): KAGVTQTPRYLIKTRGQQVTLSCSPISGHRSVSWYQQTPGQGLQFLFEYFSETQRNKGNFPGRFSGRQFSNSRSEMNVSTLELGDSALYLCASRPAGGTGELFFGEGSRLTVL.

V is TRBV3-1 and J is TRBJ2-5; 13 bases fit TRBD2. The germline gives CDR1 LGHDT, CDR2 YNNKEL (reference sequence). J was trimmed by 5 bases and V by 5 bases; bases with no gene match: 11. There are 17 residues in the CDR3. The CDR3 sequence: CASSRTSGSNLGETQYF. The CDR3 nucleotides are TGTGCCAGCAGCAGGACTAGCGGGAGTAATTTAGGGGAGACCCAGTACTTC.

V and J are TRBV14 and TRBJ1-5; no clear D gene. Trimming took off 0 bases at V and 7 bases at J, with 4 bases between the two ends. This CDR3 is built from 12 residues. CDR1 and CDR2 (germline): SGHDN, FVKESK. CDR3 nucleotide sequence: TGTGCCAGCAGCCAAGAAAACCAGCCCCAGCATTTT. Translation: CASSQENQPQHF.

This clonotype was picked up one time. The chain uses TRBV12-3 or TRBV12-4 and TRBJ1-2, with D unresolved. V lost 2 bases and J lost 0, with 10 bases in between. The CDR3 is made up of 15 amino acids. CDR3: CASSLRLVANYGYTF. CDR3 DNA: TGTGCCAGCAGTTTAAGGCTAGTAGCTAACTATGGCTACACCTTC.

The CDR3 DNA is TGTGCCAGCAGTTCTATAAGGGCCCAGCTTGACTATGGCTACACCTTC. Translated: CASSSIRAQLDYGYTF. The rearrangement links TRBV12-3 or TRBV12-4 to TRBJ1-2, with no clear D. The V end lost 4 bases, the J end lost 3 bases, and 18 bases lay between the germline ends. The CDR3 has 16 amino acids.

The CDR3 spells CASSSGQGLNYGYTF. The CDR3 DNA reads as TGTGCCAGCAGCTCCGGACAGGGGCTTAACTATGGCTACACCTTC. V is TRBV9 and J is TRBJ1-2; 9 nucleotides align to TRBD1. Germline V gives CDR1 SGDLS, CDR2 YYNGEE. The trim removed 4 bases at V and 1 base at J, leaving 5 bases unmatched. The CDR3 contains 15 residues.

This clonotype appeared a few times. The rearrangement joins TRBV12-5 to TRBJ2-3; unclear D gene. Trimming cost V 2 bases and J 3 bases, with 3 bases left between them. Germline values: CDR1 LGHNT, CDR2 FRNRAP. The CDR3 spans 12 residues. This chain's CDR3 is CASGLRTDTQYF. CDR3 DNA: TGTGCTAGTGGTTTGAGAACAGATACGCAGTATTTT.

This chain connects TRBV20-1 to TRBJ1-1; D remains unclear. Germline CDR1 and CDR2: DFQATT and SNEGSKA (reference sequence). V shed 3 bases and J shed 5 bases, with 7 bases lying between them. This CDR3 spans 11 amino acids. Here the CDR3 reads CSASFRTEAFF. CDR3 coding DNA: TGCAGTGCTAGCTTTCGTACTGAAGCTTTCTTT.

J is TRBJ1-6 and V is TRBV9; no clear D. CDR3 length: 13 amino acids. Germline-derived CDR1 and CDR2 are SGDLS and YYNGEE. Trimming removed 0 bases at V and 7 bases at J, with 5 bases between. CDR3 in DNA: TGTGCCAGCAGCGTAGAGCAAAATTCACCCCTCCACTTT. Residues: CASSVEQNSPLHF.

The chain couples TRBV29-1 to TRBJ1-1; possibly TRBD1 for D (5 bases). Trimming pared 6 bases from V and 0 bases from J, leaving 20 bases between. CDR3 size: 16 residues. From germline, CDR1 is SQVTM and CDR2 ANQGSEA. DNA of the CDR3: TGCAGCGTCGGCCTCGGGACCTGGAGGATGAACACTGAAGCTTTCTTT. This codes for CSVGLGTWRMNTEAFF.

The gene calls are TRBV7-2 and TRBJ1-1; no reliable D call. CDR3 size: 14 residues. CDR1 SGHTA and CDR2 FQGNSA come from the germline V gene. Trimming stripped 3 bases from V and 4 bases from J, with 12 bases between. Here the CDR3 reads CASSFSGLSTEAFF. Written as DNA, the CDR3 is TGTGCCAGCAGCTTTTCAGGACTGAGCACTGAAGCTTTCTTT.

V gene TRBV3-1 combines with J gene TRBJ2-7; possible D gene TRBD1, 6 bases. Looked up from germline, CDR1 is LGHDT and CDR2 is YNNKEL (reference sequence). Trimming took 1 base from V and 3 from J, leaving 13 bases between them. This CDR3 has 15 amino acids. The CDR3 DNA follows: TGTGCCAGCAGCCAAGTTTTGGACAGCATCTACGAGCAGTACTTC. Encoded protein: CASSQVLDSIYEQYF.

The gene calls are TRBV2 and TRBJ1-1; no reliable D call. The length of the CDR3 is 12 residues. Trimming shortened V by 3 bases and J by 4 bases, and 6 bases separated the two germline ends. Germline V gene sequence: CDR1 SNHLY, CDR2 FYNNEI. The CDR3: CASSEAFTEAFF. CDR3 nucleotides: TGTGCCAGCAGTGAGGCTTTCACTGAAGCTTTCTTT. The entire variable domain, with the rest obtained from reference TRBV2 and TRBJ1-1, is as follows: EPEVTQTPSHQVTQMGQEVILRCVPISNHLYFYWYRQILGQKVEFLVSFYNNEISEKSEIFDDQFSVERPDGSNFTLKIRSTKLEDSAMYFCASSEAFTEAFFGQGTRLTVV.

The rearrangement links TRBV7-9 to TRBJ1-4; D is ambiguous. This CDR3 comprises 13 residues. V was trimmed by 0 bases and J by 8 bases, leaving 7 bases between them. Germline V gene sequence: CDR1 SEHNR, CDR2 FQNEAQ (reference sequence). The CDR3 sequence: CASSLATGEKLFF. The CDR3 DNA follows: TGTGCCAGCAGCTTAGCGACGGGAGAAAAACTGTTTTTT.

This sequence joins TRBV20-1 and TRBJ2-1; D gene ambiguous. Trimming left V 0 bases short and J 0 bases short, with 9 bases between. Germline assignment: CDR1 DFQATT and CDR2 SNEGSKA (reference sequence). This CDR3 has 15 amino acids. The DNA for the CDR3 is TGCAGTGCTAGAGATCCCCGAAGCTCCTACAATGAGCAGTTCTTC. Its protein is CSARDPRSSYNEQFF.

The CDR3 sequence is CASRDTRGMNTEAFF. The CDR3 region has the DNA TGTGCCAGCAGGGATACACGGGGAATGAACACTGAAGCTTTCTTT. This chain joins TRBV7-3 and TRBJ1-1, with D uncertain. The CDR3 is 15 amino acids. The V end lost 6 bases, the J end lost 0 bases, and 14 bases lay between the germline ends. Germline loops: CDR1 SGHTA, CDR2 FQGTGA. Based on the CDR3 plus reference TRBV7-3 and TRBJ1-1, the full variable domain is GAGVSQTPSNKVTEKGKYVELRCDPISGHTALYWYRQSLGQGPEFLIYFQGTGAADDSGLPNDRFFAVRPEGSVSTLKIQRTERGDSAVYLCASRDTRGMNTEAFFGQGTRLTVV.

This rearrangement joins TRBV29-1 to TRBJ2-7, with 7 bases fitting TRBD2. The CDR3 extends over 13 amino acids. From germline, CDR1 is SQVTM and CDR2 ANQGSEA. The trim removed 0 bases at V and 8 bases at J, leaving 7 bases unmatched. CDR3 DNA sequence: TGCAGCGTTGAAGATGTCGGGGGGATGAAGCAGTACTTC. Translated, it gives CSVEDVGGMKQYF.

The V and J genes are TRBV2 and TRBJ1-1, with D unclear. Looked up from germline, CDR1 is SNHLY and CDR2 is FYNNEI. V lost 3 bases, J lost 9 bases, and 11 bases lay in between. The CDR3 extends over 12 amino acids. DNA for the CDR3: TGTGCCAGCAGTGAGGTCGTGATAAAAGCTTTCTTT. As protein: CASSEVVIKAFF.

The DNA for the CDR3 is TGTGCCAGCAGCTTAAACCTGGGGGACGAGCAGTACTTC. Amino acids: CASSLNLGDEQYF. This sequence joins TRBV7-3 and TRBJ2-7; D is perhaps TRBD1 or TRBD2 (5 bases each). The V end was cut by 1 base, the J end by 5 bases, with 9 bases between. CDR3 size: 13 residues. In germline, CDR1 is SGHTA, CDR2 FQGTGA.

V gene TRBV20-1 combines with J gene TRBJ1-1; D gene unclear. CDR1 and CDR2 from the germline V gene are DFQATT and SNEGSKA (reference sequence). Trimming shortened V by 5 bases and J by 0 bases, and 10 bases separated the two germline ends. The CDR3 is 13 residues long. DNA for the CDR3: TGCAGTGCTTTGGGCTATATGAACACTGAAGCTTTCTTT. This sequence encodes CSALGYMNTEAFF.

The J gene is TRBJ1-5, the V gene TRBV3-1; 7 bases fit TRBD1. Germline values: CDR1 LGHDT, CDR2 YNNKEL (reference sequence). The CDR3 contains 17 residues. J gave up 6 bases and V 0 bases, and 11 bases lay outside the gene matches. CDR3 sequence reads: CASSQENGRGIGQPQHF. The CDR3 nucleotides are TGTGCCAGCAGCCAAGAAAATGGCAGGGGGATCGGTCAGCCCCAGCATTTT.